The 19 T cell receptor beta chains reported below all come from one sample, sequenced in a study of Ad26.COV2.S vaccination and SARS-CoV-2 variants. The data were produced by immunoSEQ multiplex PCR, yet TCRdb's version contains in-frame clones alone and is incomplete. The profile shows fewer than 800,000 clones, 89% of them singletons. Treatment indicated: some 20 received Ad26.COV2.S at low or high dose, single or two shots; about 5 received placebo; per-sample allocation not given. After the first vaccine or placebo injection, samples were drawn on day 63. Material: peripheral blood, obtained in a trial of Ad26.COV2.S vaccine versus placebo. All receptors derive from a person aged 18-60 years who received the Ad26.COV2.S COVID-19 vaccine or a placebo.

V and J are TRBV5-1 and TRBJ2-5; 11 bases agree with TRBD2. V lost 2 bases and J lost 1; bases outside the gene matches: 4. The CDR3 is 16 residues long. Germline CDR1 SGHRS, CDR2 YFSETQ. The CDR3 reads CASSFSGLAVQETQYF. Here the CDR3 DNA reads TGCGCCAGCAGCTTCTCGGGACTAGCGGTCCAAGAGACCCAGTACTTC.

V is TRBV6-2 or TRBV6-3 and J is TRBJ2-7, with 11 bases that match TRBD2. Germline V gene data show CDR1 as MNHEY and CDR2 as SVGEGT. V lost 6 bases to trimming and J lost 3 bases; unmatched junction nucleotides: 10. CDR3 length equals 16 residues. The CDR3 sequence is CASSNGASGGIYEQYF. The CDR3 DNA sequence: TGTGCCAGCAGCAACGGGGCTAGCGGGGGGATCTACGAGCAGTACTTC.

J is TRBJ2-3 and V is TRBV5-6, with 7 bases lining up with TRBD1. The V and J ends lost 4 bases and 3 bases, in that order; junction bases with no gene match: 8. Per germline, CDR1 SGHDT and CDR2 YYEEEE. CDR3 length equals 15 residues. The CDR3 reads CASSAQGNPTDTQYF. CDR3 DNA sequence: TGTGCCAGCAGCGCACAGGGGAATCCTACAGATACGCAGTATTTT. Complete variable domain (other parts from reference TRBV5-6 and TRBJ2-3): DAGVTQSPTHLIKTRGQQVTLRCSPKSGHDTVSWYQQALGQGPQFIFQYYEEEERQRGNFPDRFSGHQFPNYSSELNVNALLLGDSALYLCASSAQGNPTDTQYFGPGTRLTVL.

The chain combines TRBV7-8 with TRBJ1-1, with D possibly being TRBD1 (5 bases). The germline V gene has CDR1 SGHVS and CDR2 FQNEAQ. This CDR3 has 15 amino acids. Trimming took off 1 base at V and 1 base at J, with 10 bases between the two ends. CDR3 sequence: CASSLEPQGNTEAFF. Written as DNA, the CDR3 is TGTGCCAGCAGCTTAGAACCTCAGGGGAACACTGAAGCTTTCTTT.

The V and J genes are TRBV5-8 and TRBJ1-1, with a possible D match to TRBD1 (6 bases). The V and J ends lost 2 bases and 7 bases respectively, with 12 bases between them. This CDR3 region has 13 residues. Looked up from germline, CDR1 is SGHTS and CDR2 is YDEGEE. The CDR3 here is CASSFGGRGEAFF. The CDR3 DNA reads as TGTGCCAGCAGCTTCGGGGGCCGAGGTGAAGCTTTCTTT.

The J gene is TRBJ2-3, the V gene TRBV25-1; TRBD1 agrees at 8 bases. This CDR3 region has 15 residues. Per germline, CDR1 MGHDK and CDR2 SYGVNS. With V trimmed by 5 bases and J by 4 bases, 8 bases remained unmatched. DNA for the CDR3: TGTGCCAGCAGTATCCGGGCCAGGGGGCCAGATACGCAGTATTTT. Translated, it gives CASSIRARGPDTQYF.

With respect to this clone: The sample contains more than one DNA sequence encoding this CDR3. The CDR3 loop is CASSSSTDTQYF. CDR3 coding DNA: TGTGCCAGCAGTTCTAGCACAGATACGCAGTATTTT. V gene TRBV6-5 combines with J gene TRBJ2-3; D not certain. V lost 4 bases to trimming and J lost 0 bases, with 2 bases between them. Germline CDR1 MNHEY, CDR2 SVGAGI. This CDR3 has 12 amino acids.

Details on this clone: Within the sample, other DNA sequences also encode this same CDR3. The chain recombines TRBV5-1 with TRBJ2-5; no clear D gene. Per the germline V gene, CDR1 is SGHRS and CDR2 is YFSETQ. V dropped 3 bases and J dropped 1 base, with 7 bases sitting between them. The CDR3 runs to 13 residues. The CDR3 DNA reads TGCGCCAGCAGCTCGGGCTCCCAAGAGACCCAGTACTTC. Residues: CASSSGSQETQYF.

A single count supports this clone. The genes are TRBV5-6 and TRBJ1-2, with 8 bases matching TRBD1. The junction had 4 bases not matched to a gene; V was cut back by 4 bases and J by 2 bases. This CDR3 spans 14 amino acids. Germline loops: CDR1 SGHDT, CDR2 YYEEEE. The CDR3 nucleotides are TGTGCCAGCAGCGCCGGGACAGGAAACTATGGCTACACCTTC. Its translation is CASSAGTGNYGYTF.

This rearrangement joins TRBV11-2 to TRBJ1-6, with 9 bases that match TRBD1. Per germline, CDR1 SGHAT and CDR2 FQNNGV. This CDR3 has 17 residues. The trim removed 4 bases at V and 7 bases at J, leaving 11 bases unmatched. The CDR3 region has the DNA TGTGCCAGCAGCTCAATACAGGGGGCGGTTCGGAATTCACCCCTCCACTTT. Amino acids: CASSSIQGAVRNSPLHF.

This sequence joins TRBV6-5 and TRBJ1-4, with 8 nucleotides matching TRBD1. The junction had 4 bases not matched to a gene; V was cut back by 5 bases and J by 5 bases. This CDR3 is 14 amino acids long. Germline CDR1 and CDR2: MNHEY and SVGAGI. The CDR3 loop is CASSPGGPNEKLFF. Written as DNA, the CDR3 is TGTGCCAGCAGTCCAGGGGGCCCCAATGAAAAACTGTTTTTT.

V gene TRBV7-9 combines with J gene TRBJ2-7; D may be TRBD2 (6 bases). Per the germline V gene, CDR1 is SEHNR and CDR2 is FQNEAQ (reference sequence). Trimming removed 7 bases from V and 2 bases from J, with 15 bases in between. The CDR3 loop spans 14 amino acids. CDR3: CASTPLTGAYEQYF. CDR3 sequence (DNA): TGTGCCAGCACCCCCCTCACGGGGGCCTACGAGCAGTACTTC.

This chain uses TRBV5-4 with TRBJ2-1, with TRBD2 identical over 7 bases. The ends lost 0 bases at V and 8 bases at J; junction bases unmatched: 8. The germline V gene encodes CDR1 SGHNT and CDR2 YYREEE (reference sequence). This CDR3 has 15 residues. This chain's CDR3 is CASSLGGSHGDEQFF. DNA of the CDR3: TGTGCCAGCAGCTTGGGCGGGAGTCATGGCGATGAGCAGTTCTTC.

The genes are TRBV18 and TRBJ1-1, with D possibly TRBD1 on 5 matching bases. CDR3 size: 14 residues. Per the germline V gene, CDR1 is KGHSH and CDR2 is LQKENI. V lost 10 bases to trimming and J lost 0 bases, with 15 bases between them. For the CDR3, the DNA is TGTGCCACCTCGGTGCGGGGCTTGAACACTGAAGCTTTCTTT. Amino acids: CATSVRGLNTEAFF. Using reference TRBV18 and TRBJ1-1 for the parts outside the CDR3, the full variable domain is NAGVMQNPRHLVRRRGQEARLRCSPMKGHSHVYWYRQLPEEGLKFMVYLQKENIIDESGMPKERFSAEFPKEGPSILRIQQVVRGDSAAYFCATSVRGLNTEAFFGQGTRLTVV.

Only one count was recorded for this clone. The rearrangement links TRBV7-2 to TRBJ1-2, with unresolved D. Trimming took off 1 base at V and 5 bases at J, with 11 bases between the two ends. The CDR3 contains 14 residues. Germline assignment: CDR1 SGHTA and CDR2 FQGNSA. The CDR3 region has the DNA TGTGCCAGCAGCTTAGGGCTCCTCGATTATGGCTACACCTTC. It translates to CASSLGLLDYGYTF.

This clone was found a few times. CDR3 in amino acids: CASSYSMAGWGYTF. Here the CDR3 DNA reads TGTGCCAGCAGTTACTCGATGGCAGGCTGGGGCTACACCTTC. V and J are TRBV6-5 and TRBJ1-2; D remains unclear. The V gene's germline CDR1 is MNHEY and CDR2 SVGAGI. The V end was cut by 0 bases, the J end by 8 bases, with 13 bases between. The length of the CDR3 is 14 residues.

The chain employs TRBV18 and TRBJ2-7; D not certain. Trimming took 0 bases from V and 0 from J, leaving 9 bases between them. Germline CDR1 KGHSH, CDR2 LQKENI. The CDR3 is 15 residues long. The CDR3: CASSPPAPSSYEQYF. The CDR3 bases are TGTGCCAGCTCACCACCAGCGCCCAGCTCCTACGAGCAGTACTTC.

The chain employs TRBV27 and TRBJ2-5; 9 positions agree with TRBD2. This CDR3 is 15 amino acids long. Germline V lookup: CDR1 MNHEY, CDR2 SMNVEV (reference sequence). Germline trimming cut 4 bases from V and 3 bases from J; bases unmatched to any gene: 6. The CDR3 nucleotides are TGTGCCAGCAGTTCCCTAGCGGGGTTGAAAGAGACCCAGTACTTC. Translated: CASSSLAGLKETQYF.

V is TRBV6-5 and J is TRBJ2-5; a possible D gene is TRBD2 (5 bases). The CDR3 is 13 residues long. V was pared by 6 bases and J by 6 bases, with 14 bases between. CDR1 and CDR2 from the germline V gene are MNHEY and SVGAGI. This chain's CDR3 is CASREAPEKTQYF. The CDR3 nucleotides are TGTGCCAGCAGGGAGGCCCCGGAGAAGACCCAGTACTTC.